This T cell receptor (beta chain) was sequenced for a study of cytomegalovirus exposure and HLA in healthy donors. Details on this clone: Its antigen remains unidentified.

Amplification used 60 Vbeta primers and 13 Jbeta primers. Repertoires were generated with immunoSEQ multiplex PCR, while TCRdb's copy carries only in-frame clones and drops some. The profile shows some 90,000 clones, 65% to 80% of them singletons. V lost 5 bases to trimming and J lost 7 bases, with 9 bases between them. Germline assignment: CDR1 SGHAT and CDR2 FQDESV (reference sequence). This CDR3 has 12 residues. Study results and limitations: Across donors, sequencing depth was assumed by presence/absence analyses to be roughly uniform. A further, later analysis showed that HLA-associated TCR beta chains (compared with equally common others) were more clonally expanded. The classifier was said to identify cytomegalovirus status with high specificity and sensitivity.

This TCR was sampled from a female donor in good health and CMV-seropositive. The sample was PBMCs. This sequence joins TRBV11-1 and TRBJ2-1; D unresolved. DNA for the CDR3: TGTGCCAGCAGCGTCGCGGTGAATGAGCAGTTCTTC. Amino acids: CASSVAVNEQFF.